This is a list of T cell receptor beta chains from one sample in a study of T cell changes during pregnancy in multiple sclerosis. The table came from immunoSEQ multiplex PCR; TCRdb's copy has only in-frame clones and leaves some out. The table has about 120,000 clones, 90% to 95% seen once; the top ten hold approximately 5.8%. The source was peripheral blood, collected before pregnancy. The receptors were sampled from a female donor with multiple sclerosis, enrolled in a pregnancy study. Each CDR3 is given with its conserved first and last residue.

v_call: TRBV10-2; j_call: TRBJ1-2; cdr3_aa: CASGDRELYGYTF
v_call: TRBV6-1; j_call: TRBJ1-5; cdr3_aa: CASSGSQPQHF
v_call: TRBV7-7; j_call: TRBJ2-1; cdr3_aa: CASSLDEQAYNEQFF
v_call: TRBV13; j_call: TRBJ1-2; cdr3_aa: CASSLTGKAGGYTF
v_call: TRBV4-1; j_call: TRBJ1-4; cdr3_aa: CASSPGRGPANEKLFF
v_call: TRBV5-4; j_call: TRBJ2-2; cdr3_aa: CASSLLQGAGELFF
v_call: TRBV11-2; j_call: TRBJ2-3; cdr3_aa: CASSRDTTDTQYF
v_call: TRBV5-1; j_call: TRBJ2-7; cdr3_aa: CASNKGQGSYEQYF
v_call: TRBV27; j_call: TRBJ2-3; cdr3_aa: CASSSTGGGNTQYF
v_call: TRBV18; j_call: TRBJ1-2; cdr3_aa: CASSLTPGQVVHGYTF
v_call: TRBV9; j_call: TRBJ1-2; cdr3_aa: CASSVAQGNYGYTF
v_call: TRBV9; j_call: TRBJ2-5; cdr3_aa: CASSVHGGAGETQYF
v_call: TRBV5-5; j_call: TRBJ2-7; cdr3_aa: CASALRQRQGPYEQYF
v_call: TRBV6-1; j_call: TRBJ2-7; cdr3_aa: CASRLAYPRIHEQYF
v_call: TRBV5-5; j_call: TRBJ2-5; cdr3_aa: CASNLGQQETQYF
v_call: TRBV10-3; j_call: TRBJ1-1; cdr3_aa: CAISDGNTEAFF
v_call: TRBV18; j_call: TRBJ1-2; cdr3_aa: CASSTDREYGYTF
v_call: TRBV27; j_call: TRBJ2-1; cdr3_aa: CASSLTSGSSYNEQFF
v_call: TRBV4-1; j_call: TRBJ1-6; cdr3_aa: CASSQAGTGVSPLHF
v_call: TRBV19; j_call: TRBJ2-7; cdr3_aa: CASSPGPYEQYF
v_call: TRBV5-1; j_call: TRBJ1-6; cdr3_aa: CASSEGLNRNSPLHF
v_call: TRBV6-1; j_call: TRBJ2-4; cdr3_aa: CASSEEPGTVLAKNIQYF
v_call: TRBV5-1; j_call: TRBJ2-1; cdr3_aa: CASSWGTVLSYNEQFF
v_call: TRBV5-1; j_call: TRBJ2-3; cdr3_aa: CASSSRGDPPDTQYF
v_call: TRBV9; j_call: TRBJ2-7; cdr3_aa: CASSVDGNYEQYF
v_call: TRBV6-1; j_call: TRBJ1-4; cdr3_aa: CASRPITGGKLFF
v_call: TRBV29-1; j_call: TRBJ2-3; cdr3_aa: CSVPAGGPSDTQYF
v_call: TRBV4-1; j_call: TRBJ1-1; cdr3_aa: CASSHGTGTLVMNTEAFF
v_call: TRBV5-1; j_call: TRBJ2-1; cdr3_aa: CASSLGVRPEQFF
v_call: TRBV9; j_call: TRBJ2-3; cdr3_aa: CASSAQTAYTDTQYF
v_call: TRBV29-1; j_call: TRBJ2-3; cdr3_aa: CSVRGSGGPTDTQYF
v_call: TRBV28; j_call: TRBJ1-2; cdr3_aa: CASRSSGSYGYTF
v_call: TRBV18; j_call: TRBJ1-6; cdr3_aa: CASSPPGSNSPLHF
v_call: TRBV5-6; j_call: TRBJ2-7; cdr3_aa: CASSVGGAGYEQYF
v_call: TRBV5-6; j_call: TRBJ2-7; cdr3_aa: CASSLGQGMGYEQYF
v_call: TRBV2; j_call: TRBJ2-1; cdr3_aa: CASRFLPGGGGLYNEQFF
v_call: TRBV30; j_call: TRBJ1-1; cdr3_aa: CAWSEGLDTEAFF
v_call: TRBV11-3; j_call: TRBJ2-3; cdr3_aa: CASSSRLAGDTDTQYF
v_call: TRBV5-1; j_call: TRBJ2-5; cdr3_aa: CASSLDVMGGETQYF
v_call: TRBV18; j_call: TRBJ1-4; cdr3_aa: CASSPSGGERNEKLFF
v_call: TRBV11-2; j_call: TRBJ2-1; cdr3_aa: CASSHPSGRANEQFF
v_call: TRBV6-5; j_call: TRBJ1-2; cdr3_aa: CASSYGTGGSDGYTF